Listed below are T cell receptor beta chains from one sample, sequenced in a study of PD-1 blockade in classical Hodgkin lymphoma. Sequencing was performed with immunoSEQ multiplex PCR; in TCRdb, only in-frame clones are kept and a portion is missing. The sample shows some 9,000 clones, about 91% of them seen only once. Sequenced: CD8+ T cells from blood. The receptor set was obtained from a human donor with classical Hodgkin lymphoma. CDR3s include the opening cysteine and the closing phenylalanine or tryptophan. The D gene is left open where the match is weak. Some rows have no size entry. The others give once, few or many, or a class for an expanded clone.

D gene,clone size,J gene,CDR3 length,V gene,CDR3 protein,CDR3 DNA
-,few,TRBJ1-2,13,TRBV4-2,CASSQEKRGGYTF,TGTGCCAGCAGCCAAGAAAAACGGGGTGGCTACACCTTC
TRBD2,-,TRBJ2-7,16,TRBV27,CASSLLRTSGRNEQYF,TGTGCCAGCAGTTTATTACGGACTAGCGGGAGGAACGAGCAGTACTTC
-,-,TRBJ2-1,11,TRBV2,CASDGYNEQFF,TGTGCCAGCGACGGCTACAATGAGCAGTTCTTC
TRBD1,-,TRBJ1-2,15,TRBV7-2,CASSLRTGVTYGYTF,TGTGCCAGCAGCCTCCGGACAGGGGTTACCTATGGCTACACCTTC
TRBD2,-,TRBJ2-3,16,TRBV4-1,CASSQDEREGPDTQYF,TGCGCCAGCAGCCAAGATGAGCGGGAGGGCCCCGATACGCAGTATTTT
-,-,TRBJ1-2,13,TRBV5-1,CASSLARDYGYTF,TGCGCCAGCAGCTTGGCCCGAGACTATGGCTACACCTTC
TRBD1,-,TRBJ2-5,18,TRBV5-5,CASSPRHGTGVGRETQYF,TGTGCCAGCAGCCCACGACACGGGACAGGGGTAGGGAGAGAGACCCAGTACTTC
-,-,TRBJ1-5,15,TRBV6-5,CASSYGPGAGQPQHF,TGTGCCAGCAGTTACGGTCCAGGGGCAGGGCAGCCCCAGCATTTT
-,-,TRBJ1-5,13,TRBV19,CASSRQLNQPQHF,TGTGCCAGTAGTCGACAGCTCAATCAGCCCCAGCATTTT
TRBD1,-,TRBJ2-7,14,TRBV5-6,CASSNGQGIGEQYF,TGTGCCAGCAGCAACGGACAGGGAATAGGCGAGCAGTACTTC
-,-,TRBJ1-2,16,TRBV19,CASSNLRGSPLYGYTF,TGTGCCAGTAGTAATTTACGCGGCAGCCCGTTGTATGGCTACACCTTC
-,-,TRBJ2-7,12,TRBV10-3,CATIGTSYEQYF,TGTGCCACCATAGGGACATCCTACGAGCAGTACTTC
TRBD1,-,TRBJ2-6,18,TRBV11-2,CASSRPGQGYSGANVLTF,TGTGCCAGCAGCCGACCGGGACAGGGTTACTCTGGGGCCAACGTCCTGACTTTC
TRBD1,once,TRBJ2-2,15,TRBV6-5,CASSYGQGVTGELFF,TGTGCCAGCAGTTACGGGCAGGGGGTCACCGGGGAGCTGTTTTTT